This TCR beta chain was profiled in a study of blood T cell repertoires in COVID-19. Whole-study context: Acute-phase and convalescent COVID-19 samples originated in the United States, Italy and Spain. T cells, B-cell-depleted T cells, or PBMCs supplied cDNA or gDNA.

From germline, CDR1 is MNHEY and CDR2 SVGEGT. This CDR3 has 14 residues. Unmatched junction bases numbered 5, after V lost 5 bases and J lost 5 bases. As processed by the authors: The authors estimated nucleated cell counts from reference gene primer amplification. This table comes from immunoSEQ multiplex PCR, and its TCRdb copy is limited to in-frame clones, with some not included. The V and J calls and clone size were taken over from that table, and D and trimming were inferred from the DNA. This table holds roughly 110,000 clones, about 90% found once. Material for sequencing was peripheral blood. This clonotype was sampled from a man aged 40-55 years with active or convalescent COVID-19. The V call is TRBV6-2 or TRBV6-3, the J call TRBJ1-5; TRBD1 agrees at 8 bases. The CDR3, as DNA: TGTGCCAGCAGTCCCACAGGGGGTGATCAGCCCCAGCATTTT. This sequence encodes CASSPTGGDQPQHF.